The clone carrying this TCR beta chain was seen ten or more times. Its antigen is unknown. This sample is drawn from a study of beta chain features in type 1 diabetes. Germline V gene data show CDR1 as SGHTA and CDR2 as FQGNSA. The CDR3 consists of 13 residues. The V gene lost 5 bases and the J gene lost 8 bases, with 12 bases spanning the gap. Sequenced material consisted of expressed TCRB transcripts (all of the isolated RNA was reverse transcribed). Data came from immunoSEQ multiplex PCR; TCRdb stores just in-frame clones and leaves some out. The sample lists 150,000 to 170,000 clones, 7.5% to 10% occurring once. Whole-study findings and limits: The study notes PCR might favor shorter templates equally in patients and controls. Fewer junction insertions and more nucleotide deletions appeared in type 1 diabetes patients.

Each donor gave one heparinised blood draw averaging around 0.12 L. Naive, central memory, regulatory and stem cell-like memory cells within the CD4+ compartment were sorted using CD45RO/CCR7/CD25/CD127/CD95/CD27. The TCR was taken from a man younger than 30 in good health. Specimen: central memory CD4+ T cells from blood. The chain is built from TRBV7-2 and TRBJ1-4; no reliable D call. The CDR3 nucleotides read TGTGCCAGCAGCCGAAGCCTAGAAGAAAAACTGTTTTTT. It yields the protein CASSRSLEEKLFF.